The 2 T cell receptor beta chains listed next were all sequenced from one sample in a study of T cell repertoires in cytomegalovirus infection. These receptors have no known antigen. MiXCR, applied by TCRdb to the reads, yields one record per CDR3 protein. The table has a few hundred thousand distinct CDR3 sequences, 34% seen once; the top ten hold roughly 13%. The sample consisted of cultured PBMCs, taken from culture after CMV antigen stimulation. The receptors stem from a human donor in good health (CMV status not recorded). Some clones in this sample may be carry-over from other donors' samples.

The gene calls are TRBV4-3 and TRBJ2-1; TRBD2 aligns across 8 bases. The length of the CDR3 is 16 residues. The V gene end was trimmed by 5 bases and the J gene end by 8 bases; junction bases not matched to a gene: 14. CDR1 LGHNA and CDR2 YSLEER come from the germline V gene. The chain's CDR3 is CASSTSGTSTFYEQFF. CDR3 nucleotide sequence: TGCGCCAGCAGCACCTCCGGGACTAGTACGTTCTATGAGCAGTTCTTC.

This clonotype appeared a single time. This sequence joins TRBV18 and TRBJ2-5; D possibly corresponds to TRBD2 (5 bases). This CDR3 spans 14 amino acids. Germline CDR1 reads KGHSH; CDR2 reads LQKENI. Trimming removed 2 bases at V and 6 bases at J, with 13 bases between. CDR3 nucleotide sequence: TGTGCCAGCTCACCATTGTCGGGGATGAAGACCCAGTACTTC. It translates to CASSPLSGMKTQYF.